The clone carrying this T cell receptor beta chain was detected a few times. No antigen is known for it. TCRdb independently ran MiXCR on the 5' RACE reads; one entry per CDR3 protein. The sample shows 700,000 to 1,000,000 distinct CDR3 sequences, about 10% of them seen only once. Trimming removed 1 base from V and 8 bases from J, with 18 bases in between. This CDR3 has 15 residues. Looked up from germline, CDR1 is DFQATT and CDR2 is SNEGSKA (reference sequence). The data were taken from a study of CD8 T cells in ankylosing spondylitis. Study-wide results and caveats: Disease-linked clones displayed a CD8+ phenotype and appeared relatively rarely in peripheral blood. Disease-linked clones were reportedly significantly enriched in matched ankylosing spondylitis synovial fluid. In ankylosing spondylitis blood, a motif of several highly homologous TCR beta variants appeared characteristic.

This clonotype originated in a male donor with ankylosing spondylitis. J is TRBJ2-1 and V is TRBV20-1, with D maybe TRBD1 (6 bases). The sequencing sample was made of blood, either unsorted or a sorted T cell fraction (not recorded which). Here the CDR3 DNA reads TGCAGTGCTAGAGGCTTAGAAGGGGGTGGGGATGAGCAGTTCTTC. It specifies CSARGLEGGGDEQFF.